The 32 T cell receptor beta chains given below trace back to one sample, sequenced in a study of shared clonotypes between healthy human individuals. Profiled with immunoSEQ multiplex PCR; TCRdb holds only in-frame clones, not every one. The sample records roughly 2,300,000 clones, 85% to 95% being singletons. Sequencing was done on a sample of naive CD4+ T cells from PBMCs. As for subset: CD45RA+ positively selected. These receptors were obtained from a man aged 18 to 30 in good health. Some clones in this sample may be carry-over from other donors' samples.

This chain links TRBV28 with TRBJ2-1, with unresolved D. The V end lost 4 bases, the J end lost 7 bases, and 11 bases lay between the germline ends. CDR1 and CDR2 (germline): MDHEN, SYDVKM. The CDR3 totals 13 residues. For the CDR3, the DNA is TGTGCCAGCAGTTCCCCGGGCTTGAATGAGCAGTTCTTC. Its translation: CASSSPGLNEQFF. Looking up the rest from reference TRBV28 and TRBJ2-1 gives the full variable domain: DVKVTQSSRYLVKRTGEKVFLECVQDMDHENMFWYRQDPGLGLRLIYFSYDVKMKEKGDIPEGYSVSREKKERFSLILESASTNQTSMYLCASSSPGLNEQFFGPGTRLTVL.

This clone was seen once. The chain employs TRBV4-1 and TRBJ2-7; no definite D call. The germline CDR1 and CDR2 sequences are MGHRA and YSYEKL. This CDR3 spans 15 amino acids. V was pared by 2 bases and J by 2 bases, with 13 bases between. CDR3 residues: CASSQLPEITYEQYF. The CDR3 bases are TGCGCCAGCAGCCAACTTCCGGAAATTACCTACGAGCAGTACTTC.

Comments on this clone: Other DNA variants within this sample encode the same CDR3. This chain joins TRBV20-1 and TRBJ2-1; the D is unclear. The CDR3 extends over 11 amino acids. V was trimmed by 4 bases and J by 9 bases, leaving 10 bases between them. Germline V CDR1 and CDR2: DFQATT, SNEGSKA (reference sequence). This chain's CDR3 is CSATQGGEQFF. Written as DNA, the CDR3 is TGCAGTGCTACACAAGGTGGTGAGCAGTTCTTC.

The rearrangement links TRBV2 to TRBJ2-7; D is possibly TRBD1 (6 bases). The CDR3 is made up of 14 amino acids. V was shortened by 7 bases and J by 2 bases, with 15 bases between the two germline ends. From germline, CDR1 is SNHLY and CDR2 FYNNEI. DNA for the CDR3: TGTGCCAGCAATCAGTACAGGGACACCTACGAGCAGTACTTC. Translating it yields CASNQYRDTYEQYF. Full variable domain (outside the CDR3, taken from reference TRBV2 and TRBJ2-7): EPEVTQTPSHQVTQMGQEVILRCVPISNHLYFYWYRQILGQKVEFLVSFYNNEISEKSEIFDDQFSVERPDGSNFTLKIRSTKLEDSAMYFCASNQYRDTYEQYFGPGTRLTVT.

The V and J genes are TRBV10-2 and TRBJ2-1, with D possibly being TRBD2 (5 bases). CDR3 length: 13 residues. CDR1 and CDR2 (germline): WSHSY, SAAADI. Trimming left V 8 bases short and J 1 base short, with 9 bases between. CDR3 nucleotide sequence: TGCGCCAGCGGCGAGGGATCCTACAATGAGCAGTTCTTC. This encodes CASGEGSYNEQFF.

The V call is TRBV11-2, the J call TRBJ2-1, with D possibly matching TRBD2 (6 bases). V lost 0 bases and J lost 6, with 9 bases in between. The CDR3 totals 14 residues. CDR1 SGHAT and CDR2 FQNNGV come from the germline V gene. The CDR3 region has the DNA TGTGCCAGCAGCTTAGATCTGGGGGGCAATGAGCAGTTCTTC. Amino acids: CASSLDLGGNEQFF. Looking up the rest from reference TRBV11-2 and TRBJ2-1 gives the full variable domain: EAGVAQSPRYKIIEKRQSVAFWCNPISGHATLYWYQQILGQGPKLLIQFQNNGVVDDSQLPKDRFSAERLKGVDSTLKIQPAKLEDSAVYLCASSLDLGGNEQFFGPGTRLTVL.

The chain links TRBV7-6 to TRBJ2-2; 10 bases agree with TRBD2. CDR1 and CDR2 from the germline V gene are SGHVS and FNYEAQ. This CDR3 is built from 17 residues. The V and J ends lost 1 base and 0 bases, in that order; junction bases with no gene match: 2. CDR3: CASSLGAGGPNTGELFF. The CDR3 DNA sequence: TGTGCCAGCAGCTTAGGAGCGGGAGGGCCGAACACCGGGGAGCTGTTTTTT.

This chain's CDR3 is CASSQGGGYLPQHF. The DNA of the CDR3 is TGTGCCAGCAGCCAAGGAGGGGGATATTTGCCCCAGCATTTT. The gene calls are TRBV11-3 and TRBJ1-5, with D possibly TRBD1 on 6 matching bases. The V end was cut by 5 bases, the J end by 9 bases, with 17 bases between. This CDR3 contains 14 residues. The germline V gene has CDR1 SGHNT and CDR2 YENEEA.

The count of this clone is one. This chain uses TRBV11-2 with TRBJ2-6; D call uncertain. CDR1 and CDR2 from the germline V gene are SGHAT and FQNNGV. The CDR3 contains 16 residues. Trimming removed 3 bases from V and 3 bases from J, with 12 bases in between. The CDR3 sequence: CASSFFGLIGANVLTF. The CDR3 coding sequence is TGTGCCAGCAGCTTTTTCGGTCTCATTGGGGCCAACGTCCTGACTTTC.

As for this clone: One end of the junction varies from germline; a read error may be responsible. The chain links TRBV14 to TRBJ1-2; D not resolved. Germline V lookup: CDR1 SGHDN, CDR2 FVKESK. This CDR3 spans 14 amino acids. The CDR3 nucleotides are TGTGCCAGCAGCCAAGCCCACTATGTTCCGGTGGTGTCTTTT. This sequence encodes CASSQAHYVPVVSF.

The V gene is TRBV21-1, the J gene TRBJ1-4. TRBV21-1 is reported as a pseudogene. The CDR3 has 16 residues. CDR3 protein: CASSCPGEGINEKLFF. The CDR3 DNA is TGTGCCAGCAGCTGCCCCGGGGAGGGAATTAATGAAAAACTGTTTTTT.

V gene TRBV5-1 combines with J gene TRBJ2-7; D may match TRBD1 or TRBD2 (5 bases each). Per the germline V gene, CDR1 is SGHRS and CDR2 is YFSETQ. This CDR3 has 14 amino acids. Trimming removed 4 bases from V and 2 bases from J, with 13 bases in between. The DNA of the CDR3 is TGCGCCAGCAGCCAGGGACGCGTGACCTACGAGCAGTACTTC. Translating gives CASSQGRVTYEQYF.

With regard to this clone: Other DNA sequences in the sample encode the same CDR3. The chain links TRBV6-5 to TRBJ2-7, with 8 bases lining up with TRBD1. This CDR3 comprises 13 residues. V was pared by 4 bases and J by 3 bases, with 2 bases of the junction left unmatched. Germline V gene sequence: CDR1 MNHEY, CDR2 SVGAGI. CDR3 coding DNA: TGTGCCAGCAGTTCCGACAGGGGCTACGAGCAGTACTTC. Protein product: CASSSDRGYEQYF.

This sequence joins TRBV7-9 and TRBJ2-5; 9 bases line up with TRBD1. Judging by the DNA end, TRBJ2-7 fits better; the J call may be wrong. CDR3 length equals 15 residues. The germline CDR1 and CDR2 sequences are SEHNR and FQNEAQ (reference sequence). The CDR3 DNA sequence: TGTGCCAGCAGCTTATCGGGACAGGGTCCCTACGAGCAGTACTTC. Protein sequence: CASSLSGQGPYEQYF.

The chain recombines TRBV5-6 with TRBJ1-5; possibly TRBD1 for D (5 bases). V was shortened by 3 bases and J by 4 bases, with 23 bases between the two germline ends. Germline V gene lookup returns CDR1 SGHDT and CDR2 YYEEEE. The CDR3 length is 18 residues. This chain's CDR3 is CASSWRGLPLGRNQPQHF. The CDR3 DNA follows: TGTGCCAGCAGCTGGAGGGGACTCCCTTTGGGACGGAATCAGCCCCAGCATTTT.

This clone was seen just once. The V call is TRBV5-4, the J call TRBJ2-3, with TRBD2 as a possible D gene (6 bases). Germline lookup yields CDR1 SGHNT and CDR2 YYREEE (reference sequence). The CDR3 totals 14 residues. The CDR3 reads CVSGTFLKTDTQYF. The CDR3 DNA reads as TGTGTTTCTGGGACTTTCTTAAAGACAGATACGCAGTATTTT. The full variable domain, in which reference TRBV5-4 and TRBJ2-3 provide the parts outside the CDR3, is ETGVTQSPTHLIKTRGQQVTLRCSSQSGHNTVSWYQQALGQGPQFIFQYYREEENGRGNFPPRFSGLQFPNYSSELNVNALELDDSALYLCVSGTFLKTDTQYFGPGTRLTVL.

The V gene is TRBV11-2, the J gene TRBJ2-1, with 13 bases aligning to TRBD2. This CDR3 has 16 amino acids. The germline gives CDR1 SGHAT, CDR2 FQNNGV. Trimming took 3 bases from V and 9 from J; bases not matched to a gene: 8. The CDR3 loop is CASSFQTSGRAGEQFF. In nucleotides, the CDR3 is TGTGCCAGCAGCTTCCAAACTAGCGGGAGGGCTGGTGAGCAGTTCTTC.

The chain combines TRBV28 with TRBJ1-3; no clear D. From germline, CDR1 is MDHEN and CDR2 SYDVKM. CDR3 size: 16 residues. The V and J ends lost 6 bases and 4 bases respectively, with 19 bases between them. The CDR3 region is CASSPPSPGRGNTIYF. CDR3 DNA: TGTGCCAGCAGCCCTCCTAGTCCCGGAAGGGGAAACACCATATATTTT.

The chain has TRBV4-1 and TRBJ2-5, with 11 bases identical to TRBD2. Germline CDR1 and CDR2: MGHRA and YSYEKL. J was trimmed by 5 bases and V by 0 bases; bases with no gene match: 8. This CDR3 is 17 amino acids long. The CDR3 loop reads CASSQEGTLAGVETQYF. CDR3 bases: TGCGCCAGCAGCCAAGAAGGGACACTAGCGGGAGTGGAGACCCAGTACTTC.

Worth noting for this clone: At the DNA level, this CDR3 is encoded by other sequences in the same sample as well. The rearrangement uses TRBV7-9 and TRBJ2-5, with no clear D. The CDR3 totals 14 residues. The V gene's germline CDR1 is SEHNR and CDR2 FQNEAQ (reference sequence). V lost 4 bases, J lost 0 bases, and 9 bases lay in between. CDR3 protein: CASSSTGNQETQYF. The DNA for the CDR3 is TGTGCCAGCAGCTCGACTGGAAACCAAGAGACCCAGTACTTC.

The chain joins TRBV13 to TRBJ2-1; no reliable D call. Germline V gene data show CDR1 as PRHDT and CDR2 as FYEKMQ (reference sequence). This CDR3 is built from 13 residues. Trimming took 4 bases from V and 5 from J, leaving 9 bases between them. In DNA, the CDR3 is TGTGCCAGCAGCTACCCTTTGAACAATGAGCAGTTCTTC. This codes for CASSYPLNNEQFF.

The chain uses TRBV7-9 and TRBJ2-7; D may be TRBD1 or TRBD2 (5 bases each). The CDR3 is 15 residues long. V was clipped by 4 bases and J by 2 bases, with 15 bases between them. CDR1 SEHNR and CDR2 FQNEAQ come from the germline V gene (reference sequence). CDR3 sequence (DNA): TGTGCCAGCAGCTGGGGACCGGACGCTACCTACGAGCAGTACTTC. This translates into CASSWGPDATYEQYF.

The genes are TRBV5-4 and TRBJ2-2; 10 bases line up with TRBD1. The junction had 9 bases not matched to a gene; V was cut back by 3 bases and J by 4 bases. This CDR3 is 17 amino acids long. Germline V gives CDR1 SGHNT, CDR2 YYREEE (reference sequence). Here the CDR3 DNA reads TGTGCCAGCAGCTCGGGACAGGGGCCATCCTTCACCGGGGAGCTGTTTTTT. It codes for CASSSGQGPSFTGELFF.

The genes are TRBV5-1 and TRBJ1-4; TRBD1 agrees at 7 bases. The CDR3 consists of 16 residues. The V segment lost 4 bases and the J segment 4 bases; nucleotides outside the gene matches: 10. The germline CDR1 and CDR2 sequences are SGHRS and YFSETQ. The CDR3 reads CASSPTPGQINEKLFF. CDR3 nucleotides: TGCGCCAGCAGCCCTACTCCGGGACAGATTAATGAAAAACTGTTTTTT.

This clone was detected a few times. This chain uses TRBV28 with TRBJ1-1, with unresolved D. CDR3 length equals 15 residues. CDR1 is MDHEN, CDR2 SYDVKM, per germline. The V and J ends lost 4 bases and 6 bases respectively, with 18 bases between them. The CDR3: CASSSLGRGSAEAFF. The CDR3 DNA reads TGTGCCAGCAGTTCCCTGGGTCGGGGTTCCGCTGAAGCTTTCTTT.

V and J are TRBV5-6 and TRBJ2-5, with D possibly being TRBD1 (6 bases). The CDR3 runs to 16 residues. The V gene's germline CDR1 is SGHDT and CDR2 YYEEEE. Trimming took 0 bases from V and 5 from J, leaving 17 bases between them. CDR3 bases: TGTGCCAGCAGCTTGGCCGCAGGGGAGAGTGGGGAGACCCAGTACTTC. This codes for CASSLAAGESGETQYF.

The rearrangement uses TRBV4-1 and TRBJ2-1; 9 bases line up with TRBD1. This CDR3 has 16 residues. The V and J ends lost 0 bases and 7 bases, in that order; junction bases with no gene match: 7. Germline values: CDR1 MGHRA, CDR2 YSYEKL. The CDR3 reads CASSQEWTGAQNEQFF. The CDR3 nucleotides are TGCGCCAGCAGCCAAGAATGGACAGGGGCGCAGAATGAGCAGTTCTTC.

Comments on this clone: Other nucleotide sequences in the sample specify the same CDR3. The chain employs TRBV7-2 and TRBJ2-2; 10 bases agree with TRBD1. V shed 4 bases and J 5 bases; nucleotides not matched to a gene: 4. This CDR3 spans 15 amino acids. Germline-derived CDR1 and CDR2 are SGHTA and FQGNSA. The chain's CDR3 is CASSSGQGGTGELFF. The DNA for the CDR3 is TGTGCCAGCAGCTCTGGACAGGGGGGAACCGGGGAGCTGTTTTTT. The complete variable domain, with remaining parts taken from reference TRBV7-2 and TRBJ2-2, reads GAGVSQSPSNKVTEKGKDVELRCDPISGHTALYWYRQSLGQGLEFLIYFQGNSAPDKSGLPSDRFSAERTGGSVSTLTIQRTQQEDSAVYLCASSSGQGGTGELFFGEGSRLTVL.

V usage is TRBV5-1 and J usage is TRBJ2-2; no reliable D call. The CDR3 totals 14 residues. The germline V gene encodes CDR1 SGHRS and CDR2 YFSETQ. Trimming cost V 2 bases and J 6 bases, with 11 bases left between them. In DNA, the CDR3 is TGCGCCAGCAGCTTCGACACTGAAGCCGGGGAGCTGTTTTTT. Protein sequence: CASSFDTEAGELFF.

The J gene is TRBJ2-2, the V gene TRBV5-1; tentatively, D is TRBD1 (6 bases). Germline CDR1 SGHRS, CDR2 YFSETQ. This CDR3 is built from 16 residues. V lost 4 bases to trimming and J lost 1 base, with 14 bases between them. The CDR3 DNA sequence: TGCGCCAGCAGCCAAAACAGGGTGGGGAACACCGGGGAGCTGTTTTTT. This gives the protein CASSQNRVGNTGELFF.

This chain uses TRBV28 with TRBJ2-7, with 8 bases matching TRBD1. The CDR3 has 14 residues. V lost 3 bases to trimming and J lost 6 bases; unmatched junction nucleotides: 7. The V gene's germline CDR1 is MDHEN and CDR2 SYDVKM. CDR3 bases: TGTGCCAGCAGTTTCAGGGGGCGAACTGGCGAGCAGTACTTC. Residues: CASSFRGRTGEQYF. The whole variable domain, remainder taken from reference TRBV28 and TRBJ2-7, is DVKVTQSSRYLVKRTGEKVFLECVQDMDHENMFWYRQDPGLGLRLIYFSYDVKMKEKGDIPEGYSVSREKKERFSLILESASTNQTSMYLCASSFRGRTGEQYFGPGTRLTVT.

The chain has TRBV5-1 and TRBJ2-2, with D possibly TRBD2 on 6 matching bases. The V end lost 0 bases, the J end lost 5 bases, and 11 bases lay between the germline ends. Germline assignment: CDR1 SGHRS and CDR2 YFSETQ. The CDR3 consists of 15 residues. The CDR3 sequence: CASSLAGGKTGELFF. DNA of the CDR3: TGCGCCAGCAGCTTGGCCGGAGGGAAAACCGGGGAGCTGTTTTTT.